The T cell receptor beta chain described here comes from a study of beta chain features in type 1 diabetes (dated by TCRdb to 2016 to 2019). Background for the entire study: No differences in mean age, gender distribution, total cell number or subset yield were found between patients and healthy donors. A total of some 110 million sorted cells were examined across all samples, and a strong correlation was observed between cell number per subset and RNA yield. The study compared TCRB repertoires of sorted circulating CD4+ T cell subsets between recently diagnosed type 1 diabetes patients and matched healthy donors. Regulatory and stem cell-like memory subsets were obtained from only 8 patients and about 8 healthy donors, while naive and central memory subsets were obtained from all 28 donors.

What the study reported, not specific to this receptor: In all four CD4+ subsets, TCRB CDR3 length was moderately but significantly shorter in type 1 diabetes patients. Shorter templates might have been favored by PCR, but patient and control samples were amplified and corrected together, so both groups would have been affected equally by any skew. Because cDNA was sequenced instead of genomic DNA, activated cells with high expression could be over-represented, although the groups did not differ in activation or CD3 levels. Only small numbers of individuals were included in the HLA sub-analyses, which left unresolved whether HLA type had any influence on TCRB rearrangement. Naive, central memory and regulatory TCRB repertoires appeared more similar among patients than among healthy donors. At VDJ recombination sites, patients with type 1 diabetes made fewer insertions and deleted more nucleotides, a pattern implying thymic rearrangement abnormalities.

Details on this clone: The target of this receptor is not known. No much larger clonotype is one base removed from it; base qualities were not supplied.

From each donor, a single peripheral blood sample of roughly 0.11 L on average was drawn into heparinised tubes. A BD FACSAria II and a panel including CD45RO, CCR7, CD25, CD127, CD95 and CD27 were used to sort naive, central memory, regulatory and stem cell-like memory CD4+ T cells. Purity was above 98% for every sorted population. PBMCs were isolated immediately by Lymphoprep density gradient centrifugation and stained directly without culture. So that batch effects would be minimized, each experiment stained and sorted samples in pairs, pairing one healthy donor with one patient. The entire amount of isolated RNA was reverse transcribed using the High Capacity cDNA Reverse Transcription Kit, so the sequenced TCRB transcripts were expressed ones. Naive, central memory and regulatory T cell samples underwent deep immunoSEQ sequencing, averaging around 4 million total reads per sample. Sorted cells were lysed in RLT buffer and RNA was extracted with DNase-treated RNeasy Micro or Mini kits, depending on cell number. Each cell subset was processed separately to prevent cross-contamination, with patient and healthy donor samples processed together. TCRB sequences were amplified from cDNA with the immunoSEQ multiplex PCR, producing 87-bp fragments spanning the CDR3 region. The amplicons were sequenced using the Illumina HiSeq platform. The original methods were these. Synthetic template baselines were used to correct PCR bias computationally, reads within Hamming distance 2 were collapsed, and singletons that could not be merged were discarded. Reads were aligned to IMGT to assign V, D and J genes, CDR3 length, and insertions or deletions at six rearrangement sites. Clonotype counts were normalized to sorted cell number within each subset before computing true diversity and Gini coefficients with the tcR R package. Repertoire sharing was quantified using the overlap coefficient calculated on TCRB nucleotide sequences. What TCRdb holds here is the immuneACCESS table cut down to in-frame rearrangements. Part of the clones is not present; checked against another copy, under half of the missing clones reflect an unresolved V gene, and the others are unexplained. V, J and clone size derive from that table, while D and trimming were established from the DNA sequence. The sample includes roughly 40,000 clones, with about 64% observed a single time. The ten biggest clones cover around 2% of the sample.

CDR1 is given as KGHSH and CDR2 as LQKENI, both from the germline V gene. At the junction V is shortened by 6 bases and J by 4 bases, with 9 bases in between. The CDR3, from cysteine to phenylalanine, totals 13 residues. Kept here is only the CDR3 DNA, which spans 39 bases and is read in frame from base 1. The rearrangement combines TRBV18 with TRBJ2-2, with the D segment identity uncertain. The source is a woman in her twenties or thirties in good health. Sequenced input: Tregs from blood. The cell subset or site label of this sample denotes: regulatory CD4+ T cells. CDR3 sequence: CASSPRVTGELFF. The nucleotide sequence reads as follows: TGTGCCAGCTCTCCAAGAGTCACCGGGGAGCTGTTTTTT.